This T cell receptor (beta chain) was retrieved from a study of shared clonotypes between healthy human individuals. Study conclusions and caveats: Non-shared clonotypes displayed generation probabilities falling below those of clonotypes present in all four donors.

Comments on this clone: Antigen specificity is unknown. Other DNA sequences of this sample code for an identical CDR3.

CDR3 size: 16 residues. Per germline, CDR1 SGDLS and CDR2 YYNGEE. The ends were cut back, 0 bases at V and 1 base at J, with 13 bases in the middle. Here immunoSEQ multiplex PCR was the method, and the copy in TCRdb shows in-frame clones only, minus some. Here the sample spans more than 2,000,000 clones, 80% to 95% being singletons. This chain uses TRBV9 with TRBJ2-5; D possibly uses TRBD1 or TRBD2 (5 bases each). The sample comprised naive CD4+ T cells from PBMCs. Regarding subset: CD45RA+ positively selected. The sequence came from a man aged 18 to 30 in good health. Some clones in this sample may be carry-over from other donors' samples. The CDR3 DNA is TGTGCCAGCAGCGTAGCAGCAGGGACCGTCCAAGAGACCCAGTACTTC. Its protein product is CASSVAAGTVQETQYF.